The 30 T cell receptor beta chains listed next were all sequenced from one sample in a study of blood T cell repertoires in COVID-19. TCRdb's copy holds only in-frame clones and misses some; the assay was immunoSEQ multiplex PCR. Of under 250,000 clones listed, nearly 85% are singletons. Sequencing was performed on peripheral blood. Receptors were obtained from a human donor in a cohort sampled during active COVID-19.

This chain connects TRBV25-1 to TRBJ2-3; D gene unclear. This CDR3 has 13 residues. Trimming removed 4 bases from V and 0 bases from J, with 5 bases in between. The germline gives CDR1 MGHDK, CDR2 SYGVNS. DNA for the CDR3: TGTGCCAGCAGTGCTCCGAGCACAGATACGCAGTATTTT. Amino acids: CASSAPSTDTQYF.

This chain connects TRBV7-9 to TRBJ2-2, with 7 nucleotides matching TRBD1. Germline V gives CDR1 SEHNR, CDR2 FQNEAQ (reference sequence). The length of the CDR3 is 16 residues. V trimming: 6 bases; J trimming: 2 bases; junction bases outside the gene matches: 9. Here the CDR3 reads CASRFKLGGNTGELFF. The DNA of the CDR3 is TGTGCCAGCAGATTCAAGTTAGGGGGCAACACCGGGGAGCTGTTTTTT.

This sequence joins TRBV15 and TRBJ2-7; no definite D call. This CDR3 has 13 residues. Trimming cost V 0 bases and J 6 bases, with 9 bases left between them. CDR1 and CDR2 from the germline V gene are LNHNV and YYDKDF (reference sequence). CDR3 loop: CATSRDWAGEQYF. The DNA of the CDR3 is TGTGCCACCAGCAGAGATTGGGCCGGCGAGCAGTACTTC. The variable domain in full, completed from reference TRBV15 and TRBJ2-7, reads DAMVIQNPRYQVTQFGKPVTLSCSQTLNHNVMYWYQQKSSQAPKLLFHYYDKDFNNEADTPDNFQSRRPNTSFCFLDIRSPGLGDTAMYLCATSRDWAGEQYFGPGTRLTVT.

V and J are TRBV10-3 and TRBJ1-5; unclear D gene. Germline CDR1 is ENHRY and CDR2 is SYGVKD. Trimming removed 6 bases from V and 4 bases from J, with 13 bases in between. The CDR3 consists of 14 residues. The CDR3 here is CAISSGSPNQPQHF. The CDR3 DNA is TGTGCCATCAGCTCGGGTTCCCCGAATCAGCCCCAGCATTTT.

The J gene is TRBJ2-5, the V gene TRBV7-2, with D tentatively TRBD1 (5 bases). The CDR3 loop spans 13 amino acids. V was clipped by 2 bases and J by 4 bases, with 8 bases between them. Germline CDR1 reads SGHTA; CDR2 reads FQGNSA. The CDR3 nucleotides read TGTGCCAGCAGCTTATGGCAGGGAGAGACCCAGTACTTC. Its translation: CASSLWQGETQYF.

The rearrangement uses TRBV2 and TRBJ1-2; D possibly corresponds to TRBD1 (6 bases). The V end lost 3 bases, the J end lost 8 bases, and 16 bases lay between the germline ends. CDR3 length: 14 residues. Per the germline V gene, CDR1 is SNHLY and CDR2 is FYNNEI. CDR3 in amino acids: CASSEGAATRGYTF. For the CDR3, the DNA is TGTGCCAGCAGTGAGGGGGCAGCGACGAGAGGCTACACCTTC.

The chain joins TRBV27 to TRBJ2-7; 7 nucleotides match TRBD2. Germline V gives CDR1 MNHEY, CDR2 SMNVEV (reference sequence). V lost 5 bases and J lost 6; bases outside the gene matches: 10. This CDR3 is built from 14 residues. Here the CDR3 DNA reads TGTGCCAGCAGTGGGCTAGCGGAAACTGGCGAGCAGTACTTC. It specifies CASSGLAETGEQYF.

The chain couples TRBV19 to TRBJ1-5; D unresolved. Germline CDR1 reads LNHDA; CDR2 reads SQIVND (reference sequence). This CDR3 comprises 15 residues. V was cut by 1 base and J by 4 bases, with 11 bases left in between. The chain's CDR3 is CASSIGQGPNQPQHF. The CDR3 coding sequence is TGTGCCAGTAGTATAGGACAAGGTCCTAATCAGCCCCAGCATTTT.

This sequence joins TRBV25-1 and TRBJ1-6, with 11 bases aligning to TRBD1. Germline V gives CDR1 MGHDK, CDR2 SYGVNS. CDR3 size: 18 residues. V dropped 5 bases and J dropped 7; count of bases not matched to a gene: 13. The DNA of the CDR3 is TGTGCCAGCAGTAAAGGAAGGACAGGGGGCGTCATGAATTCACCCCTCCACTTT. Translated, it gives CASSKGRTGGVMNSPLHF.

This chain connects TRBV2 to TRBJ1-2; D unresolved. V was clipped by 5 bases and J by 3 bases, with 19 bases between them. Germline V gene data show CDR1 as SNHLY and CDR2 as FYNNEI. This CDR3 comprises 16 residues. The CDR3 is CASSPLYSGKYYGYTF. The CDR3 coding sequence is TGTGCCAGCAGTCCCCTTTATTCGGGAAAGTACTATGGCTACACCTTC.

V is TRBV19 and J is TRBJ2-7, with D unclear. Per germline, CDR1 LNHDA and CDR2 SQIVND (reference sequence). The CDR3 loop spans 14 amino acids. With 5 bases removed from V and 0 bases from J, the gap between germline ends came to 11 bases. Here the CDR3 DNA reads TGTGCCAGTAGTCCCCGACGGAGCTCCTACGAGCAGTACTTC. Amino acid sequence: CASSPRRSSYEQYF.

V is TRBV7-9 and J is TRBJ1-6; 7 nucleotides align to TRBD1. CDR3 size: 16 residues. The germline V gene has CDR1 SEHNR and CDR2 FQNEAQ (reference sequence). J was trimmed by 4 bases and V by 1 base; bases with no gene match: 4. The CDR3 sequence: CASSLEGAQYNSPLHF. CDR3 bases: TGTGCCAGCAGCTTAGAGGGGGCTCAGTATAATTCACCCCTCCACTTT.

The J gene is TRBJ2-1, the V gene TRBV7-8, with D perhaps TRBD1 (6 bases). V lost 5 bases, J lost 6 bases, and 8 bases lay in between. This CDR3 contains 12 residues. Germline loops: CDR1 SGHVS, CDR2 FQNEAQ. CDR3 nucleotide sequence: TGTGCCAGCAGCCCGACAGGCAATGAGCAGTTCTTC. Amino acid sequence: CASSPTGNEQFF.

V usage is TRBV5-4 and J usage is TRBJ1-1; possible D gene TRBD1, 5 bases. Germline V CDR1 and CDR2: SGHNT, YYREEE (reference sequence). V was clipped by 3 bases and J by 4 bases, with 16 bases between them. The CDR3 length is 15 residues. CDR3 loop: CASSWGGSGSTEAFF. DNA of the CDR3: TGTGCCAGCAGCTGGGGGGGGAGCGGGTCCACTGAAGCTTTCTTT.

V is TRBV5-1 and J is TRBJ2-3; TRBD2 aligns across 9 bases. V was pared by 9 bases and J by 2 bases, with 10 bases of the junction left unmatched. Germline V gene sequence: CDR1 SGHRS, CDR2 YFSETQ. This CDR3 contains 15 residues. The CDR3 DNA is TGCGCCACCAATCCAGAGCGGGGGGACACAGATACGCAGTATTTT. Translating it yields CATNPERGDTDTQYF.

This clone was observed a single time. The DNA for the CDR3 is TGTGCCAGCAGTTTTGAAGACATTATAAAGTACTGGAACACTGAAGCTTTCTTT. Translating it yields CASSFEDIIKYWNTEAFF. The rearrangement links TRBV28 to TRBJ1-1; D unresolved. Germline loops: CDR1 MDHEN, CDR2 SYDVKM. This CDR3 spans 18 amino acids. V was clipped by 3 bases and J by 1 base, with 21 bases between them.

The V gene is TRBV6-5, the J gene TRBJ1-1; 7 positions match TRBD1. The CDR3 is made up of 14 amino acids. The ends lost 5 bases at V and 9 bases at J; junction bases unmatched: 12. Germline V gene lookup returns CDR1 MNHEY and CDR2 SVGAGI. The CDR3 loop reads CASSRDRVEGKAFF. CDR3 DNA sequence: TGTGCCAGCAGTCGAGACAGGGTGGAAGGAAAAGCTTTCTTT.

Note on this clone: This may arise from a read error, as a much more abundant clone is one base away. The J gene is TRBJ1-1, the V gene TRBV7-9; a weak D match, TRBD1 (6 bases). Germline V gene sequence: CDR1 SEHNR, CDR2 FQNEAQ (reference sequence). This CDR3 is 13 amino acids long. V was shortened by 6 bases and J by 4 bases, with 12 bases between the two germline ends. This CDR3 is CASSIQGSTEAFF. In DNA, the CDR3 is TGTGCCAGCAGTATACAGGGTTCCACTGAAGCTTTCTTT.

This chain connects TRBV10-3 to TRBJ2-1; 8 bases are shared with TRBD1. Germline trimming cut 5 bases from V and 7 bases from J; bases unmatched to any gene: 16. This CDR3 region has 17 residues. Germline loops: CDR1 ENHRY, CDR2 SYGVKD. CDR3 sequence: CAISTSGGRQGLNEQFF. CDR3 DNA sequence: TGTGCCATCAGTACTTCAGGGGGACGACAGGGGCTGAATGAGCAGTTCTTC.

This clone appeared once. The V call is TRBV19, the J call TRBJ1-1; TRBD1 matches at 7 bases. Germline V gene lookup returns CDR1 LNHDA and CDR2 SQIVND (reference sequence). The CDR3 runs to 13 residues. J lost 11 bases, V lost 5 bases, and 11 bases had no gene match. CDR3 amino acids: CASSLGQAVRAFF. As DNA, the CDR3 is TGTGCCAGTAGTCTCGGACAGGCCGTGCGGGCTTTCTTT.

The chain recombines TRBV7-3 with TRBJ2-3; D might be TRBD2 (7 bases). Trimming shortened V by 5 bases and J by 1 base, and 13 bases separated the two germline ends. The CDR3 covers 15 residues. The germline CDR1 and CDR2 sequences are SGHTA and FQGTGA. The CDR3 is CASSAGARGTDTQYF. CDR3 nucleotides: TGTGCCAGCAGCGCGGGGGCCCGGGGCACAGATACGCAGTATTTT.

The chain links TRBV2 to TRBJ2-1; 14 positions match TRBD2. Germline lookup yields CDR1 SNHLY and CDR2 FYNNEI. V dropped 7 bases and J dropped 4; count of bases not matched to a gene: 3. This CDR3 has 15 amino acids. The CDR3 sequence is CASKGLAGAYNEQFF. CDR3 in DNA: TGTGCCAGCAAGGGACTAGCGGGGGCTTACAATGAGCAGTTCTTC. Full variable domain (outside the CDR3, taken from reference TRBV2 and TRBJ2-1): EPEVTQTPSHQVTQMGQEVILRCVPISNHLYFYWYRQILGQKVEFLVSFYNNEISEKSEIFDDQFSVERPDGSNFTLKIRSTKLEDSAMYFCASKGLAGAYNEQFFGPGTRLTVL.

The V gene is TRBV6-5, the J gene TRBJ1-6; a weak D match, TRBD1 (6 bases). V lost 2 bases and J 9 bases, leaving 11 bases between the germline ends. Germline assignment: CDR1 MNHEY and CDR2 SVGAGI. The CDR3 is made up of 14 amino acids. CDR3 protein: CASSYGQILSPLHF. For the CDR3, the DNA is TGTGCCAGCAGTTACGGACAGATCCTTTCACCCCTCCACTTT.

The chain has TRBV6-5 and TRBJ1-2, with 8 bases fitting TRBD1. Germline V gives CDR1 MNHEY, CDR2 SVGAGI. The J segment lost 6 bases and the V segment lost 0 bases, leaving 3 bases of the junction unmatched. The length of the CDR3 is 14 residues. This chain's CDR3 is CASSYSNRGNGYTF. The CDR3 coding sequence is TGTGCCAGCAGTTACTCGAACAGGGGGAATGGCTACACCTTC.

V usage is TRBV5-1 and J usage is TRBJ2-6, with 11 bases aligning to TRBD2. The germline gives CDR1 SGHRS, CDR2 YFSETQ. V trimming: 6 bases; J trimming: 3 bases; junction bases outside the gene matches: 14. CDR3 length equals 19 residues. The CDR3 sequence: CASTLGLAGLLGGANVLTF. CDR3 bases: TGCGCCAGCACCCTCGGACTAGCGGGTTTACTGGGTGGGGCCAACGTCCTGACTTTC.

V and J are TRBV5-4 and TRBJ2-3; 11 nucleotides match TRBD2. The CDR3 runs to 18 residues. Looked up from germline, CDR1 is SGHNT and CDR2 is YYREEE (reference sequence). V lost 4 bases to trimming and J lost 0 bases; unmatched junction nucleotides: 10. CDR3 region: CASSQKLAGVSSTDTQYF. CDR3 nucleotides: TGTGCCAGCAGCCAAAAACTAGCGGGGGTTTCTAGCACAGATACGCAGTATTTT.

The chain joins TRBV25-1 to TRBJ2-2; weak D call: TRBD1 (5 bases). Germline loops: CDR1 MGHDK, CDR2 SYGVNS. CDR3 length equals 15 residues. V lost 4 bases, J lost 5 bases, and 14 bases lay in between. Here the CDR3 reads CASSAPGLNTGELFF. The CDR3 bases are TGTGCCAGCAGTGCGCCAGGGTTGAATACCGGGGAGCTGTTTTTT.

This rearrangement joins TRBV7-2 to TRBJ2-2, with D tentatively TRBD2 (6 bases). Between the trimmed V and J ends, which lost 5 bases and 2 bases, there was a span of 15 bases. The CDR3 covers 16 residues. From germline, CDR1 is SGHTA and CDR2 FQGNSA. CDR3 nucleotide sequence: TGTGCCAGCAGCAAGACCGGGACTCCTAACACCGGGGAGCTGTTTTTT. Its translation: CASSKTGTPNTGELFF. Together with reference TRBV7-2 and TRBJ2-2, the CDR3 gives the full variable domain: GAGVSQSPSNKVTEKGKDVELRCDPISGHTALYWYRQSLGQGLEFLIYFQGNSAPDKSGLPSDRFSAERTGGSVSTLTIQRTQQEDSAVYLCASSKTGTPNTGELFFGEGSRLTVL.

This rearrangement joins TRBV6-1 to TRBJ2-3; the D gene is possibly TRBD1 (6 bases). The germline gives CDR1 MNHNS, CDR2 SASEGT. Trimming removed 2 bases from V and 6 bases from J, with 9 bases in between. The CDR3 is 13 amino acids. CDR3 residues: CASSEQRGDTQYF. DNA for the CDR3: TGTGCCAGCAGTGAACAGAGGGGGGATACGCAGTATTTT.

The rearrangement uses TRBV2 and TRBJ2-1; 9 bases are shared with TRBD1. In germline, CDR1 is SNHLY, CDR2 FYNNEI. The CDR3 is 15 amino acids. V lost 7 bases, J lost 7 bases, and 11 bases stayed unmatched. Here the CDR3 DNA reads TGTGCCAGCAACCGGGACAGGGCCTTGGGGAATGAGCAGTTCTTC. Translation gives CASNRDRALGNEQFF.